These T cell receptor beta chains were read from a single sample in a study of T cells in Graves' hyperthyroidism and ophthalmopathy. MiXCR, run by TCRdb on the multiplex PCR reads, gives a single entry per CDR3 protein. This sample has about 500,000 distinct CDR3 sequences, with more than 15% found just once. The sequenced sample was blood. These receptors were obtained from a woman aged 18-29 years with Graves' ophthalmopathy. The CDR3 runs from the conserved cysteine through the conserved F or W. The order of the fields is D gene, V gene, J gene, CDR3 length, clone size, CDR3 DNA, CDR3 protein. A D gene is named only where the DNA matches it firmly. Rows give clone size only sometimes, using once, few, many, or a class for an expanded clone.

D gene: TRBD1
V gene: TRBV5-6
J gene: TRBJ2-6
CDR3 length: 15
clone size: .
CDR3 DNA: TGTGCCAGCAGCTCTCAGGGGGCTGGGGCCAACGTCCCGACTTTC
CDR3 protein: CASSSQGAGANVPTF

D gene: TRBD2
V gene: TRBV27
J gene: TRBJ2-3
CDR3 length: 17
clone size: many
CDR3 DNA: TGTGCCAGCAGTGGCGAAACCGGGACTAGCGGCACAGATACGCAGTATTTT
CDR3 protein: CASSGETGTSGTDTQYF

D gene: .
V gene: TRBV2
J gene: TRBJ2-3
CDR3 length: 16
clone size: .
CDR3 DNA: TGTGCCAGCAGTTACACCCACGTTCCCAGCACAGATACGCAGTATTTT
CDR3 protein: CASSYTHVPSTDTQYF

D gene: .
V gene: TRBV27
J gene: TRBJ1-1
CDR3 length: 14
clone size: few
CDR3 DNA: TGTGCCAGCAGGCTCAGACCTCCGAACACTGAAGCTTTCTTT
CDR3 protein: CASRLRPPNTEAFF

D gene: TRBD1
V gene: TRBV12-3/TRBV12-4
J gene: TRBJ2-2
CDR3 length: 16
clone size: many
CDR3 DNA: TGTGCCAGCAGTCCAAGGACAGGGGCGCGAACCGGGGAGCTGTTTTTT
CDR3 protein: CASSPRTGARTGELFF

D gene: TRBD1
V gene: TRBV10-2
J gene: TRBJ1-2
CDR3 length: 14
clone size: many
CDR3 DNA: TGCGCCAGCTATGGGACAGGGCGTCCCTATGGCTACACCTTC
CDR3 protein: CASYGTGRPYGYTF

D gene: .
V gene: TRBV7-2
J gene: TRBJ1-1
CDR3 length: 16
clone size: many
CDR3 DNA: TGTGCCAGCAGCTCGTTGGAGGTTGTCCAAAACACTGAAGCTTTCTTT
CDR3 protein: CASSSLEVVQNTEAFF

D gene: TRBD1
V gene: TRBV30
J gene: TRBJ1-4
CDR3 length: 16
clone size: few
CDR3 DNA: TGTGCCTGGAGCCGAGGGACAGGGGGCATCGAAGAAAAACTGTTTTTT
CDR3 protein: CAWSRGTGGIEEKLFF

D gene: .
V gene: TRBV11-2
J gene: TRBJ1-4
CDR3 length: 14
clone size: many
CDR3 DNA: TGTGCCAGCAGCGAAACGGGGTACGATGAAAAACTGTTTTTT
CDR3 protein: CASSETGYDEKLFF

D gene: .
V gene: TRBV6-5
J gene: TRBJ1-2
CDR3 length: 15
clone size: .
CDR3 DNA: TGTGCCAGCAGTTACTCGATTTCAGGGATGAGTGGCTACACCTTC
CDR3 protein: CASSYSISGMSGYTF

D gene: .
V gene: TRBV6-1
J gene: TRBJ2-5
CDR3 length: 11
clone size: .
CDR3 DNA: TGTGCCAGCAGTGAATTGGAGACCCAGTACTTC
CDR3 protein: CASSELETQYF

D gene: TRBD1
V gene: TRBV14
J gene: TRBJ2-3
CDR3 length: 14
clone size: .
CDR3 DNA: TGTGCCAGCAGCCTGACAGGGGACACAGATACGCAGTATTTT
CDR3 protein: CASSLTGDTDTQYF

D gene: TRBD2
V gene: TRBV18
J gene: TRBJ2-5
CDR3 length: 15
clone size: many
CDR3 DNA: TGTGCCAGCTCAACAACTAGCGGGGTAATGGAGACCCAGTACTTC
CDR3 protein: CASSTTSGVMETQYF

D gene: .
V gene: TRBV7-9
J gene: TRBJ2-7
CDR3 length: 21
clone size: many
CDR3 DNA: TGTGCCAGCAGCCACGCCCCTTTGGTAGCGGTTAGCTATAATGACTCCTACGAGCAGTACTTC
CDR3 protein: CASSHAPLVAVSYNDSYEQYF

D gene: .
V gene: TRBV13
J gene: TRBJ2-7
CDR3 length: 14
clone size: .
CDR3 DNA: TGTGCCAGCAGCACATGGACGGTGACCTACGAGCAGTACTTC
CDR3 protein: CASSTWTVTYEQYF

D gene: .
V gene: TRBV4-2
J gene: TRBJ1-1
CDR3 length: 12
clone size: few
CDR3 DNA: TGTGCCAGCAGCCCCGGGGACGGTGAAGCTTTCTTT
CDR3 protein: CASSPGDGEAFF

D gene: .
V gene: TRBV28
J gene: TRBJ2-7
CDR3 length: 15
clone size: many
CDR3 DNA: TGTGCCAGCAGTTTATCAGGGGTTTTGTCCTACGAGCAGTACTTC
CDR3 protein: CASSLSGVLSYEQYF

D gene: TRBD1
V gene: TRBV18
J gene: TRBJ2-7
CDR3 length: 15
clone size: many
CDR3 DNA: TGTGCCAGCTCACAAAAGGGACAGGGCCACTACGAGCAGTACTTC
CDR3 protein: CASSQKGQGHYEQYF

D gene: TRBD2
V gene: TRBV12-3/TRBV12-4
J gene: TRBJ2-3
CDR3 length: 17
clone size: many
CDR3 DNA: TGTGCCAGCAGTTTAGCGGTTAGCGGGAGTGGTACAGATACGCAGTATTTT
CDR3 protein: CASSLAVSGSGTDTQYF

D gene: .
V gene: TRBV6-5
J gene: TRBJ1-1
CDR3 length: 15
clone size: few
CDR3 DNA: TGTGCCAGCAGTTACAAACCGACGGTGAACACTGAAGCTTTCTTT
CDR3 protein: CASSYKPTVNTEAFF

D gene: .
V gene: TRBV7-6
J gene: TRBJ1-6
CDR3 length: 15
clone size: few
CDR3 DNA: TGTGCCAGCAGCTTAGAGAGGAAGGGTTTGTCACCCCTCCACTTT
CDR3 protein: CASSLERKGLSPLHF

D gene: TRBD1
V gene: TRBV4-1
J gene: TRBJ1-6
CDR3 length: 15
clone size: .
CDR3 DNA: TGCGCCAGCAGCCACGGACAGGGATATAATTCACCCCTCCACTTT
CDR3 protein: CASSHGQGYNSPLHF

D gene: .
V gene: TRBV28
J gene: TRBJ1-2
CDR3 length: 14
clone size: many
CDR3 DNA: TGTGCCAGCAGCCCAGGGGTAGGATTCGTAGGCTACACCTTC
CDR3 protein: CASSPGVGFVGYTF

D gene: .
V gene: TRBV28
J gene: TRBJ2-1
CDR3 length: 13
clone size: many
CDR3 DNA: TGTGCCAGCAGTTTTCTAGCGTTGAATGAGCAGTTCTTC
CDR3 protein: CASSFLALNEQFF

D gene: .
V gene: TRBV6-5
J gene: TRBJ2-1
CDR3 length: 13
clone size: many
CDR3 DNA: TGTGCCAGCAGTTACTCTTTACTGAATGAGCAGTTCTTC
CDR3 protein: CASSYSLLNEQFF

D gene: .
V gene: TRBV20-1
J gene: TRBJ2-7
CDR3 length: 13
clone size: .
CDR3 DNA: TGCAGTGCTACTAGCACTTTATCCTACGAGCAGTACTTC
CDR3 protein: CSATSTLSYEQYF

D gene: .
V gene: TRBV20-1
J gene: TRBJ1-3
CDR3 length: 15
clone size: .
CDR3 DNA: TGCAGTGCTAGAGATCTGCGGGGAACTGGAAACACCATATATTTT
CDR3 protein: CSARDLRGTGNTIYF

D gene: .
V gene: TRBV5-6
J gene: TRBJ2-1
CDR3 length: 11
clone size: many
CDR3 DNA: TGTGCCAGCAGCTTAGCTTTTGAGCAGTTCTTC
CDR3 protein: CASSLAFEQFF

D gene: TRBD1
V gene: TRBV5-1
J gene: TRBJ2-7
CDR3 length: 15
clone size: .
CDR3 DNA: TGCGCCAGCAGCACCACAGGGGGGCCTCAAGGCGAGCAGTACTTC
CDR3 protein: CASSTTGGPQGEQYF

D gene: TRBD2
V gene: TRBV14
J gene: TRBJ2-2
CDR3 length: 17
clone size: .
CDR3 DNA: TGTGCCAGCAGCCCCAGACTAGCGGGAGTGGACACCGGGGAGCTGTTTTTT
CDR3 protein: CASSPRLAGVDTGELFF

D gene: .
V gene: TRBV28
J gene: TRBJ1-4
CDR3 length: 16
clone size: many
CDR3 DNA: TGTGCCAGCAGTTTAGGGGACAAGACAACTAATGAAAAACTGTTTTTT
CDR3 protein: CASSLGDKTTNEKLFF

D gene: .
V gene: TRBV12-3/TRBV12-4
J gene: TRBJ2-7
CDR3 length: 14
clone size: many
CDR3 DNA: TGTGCCAGCAGCTCGGGGGGAGGGGGGTACGAGCAGTACTTC
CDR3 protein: CASSSGGGGYEQYF

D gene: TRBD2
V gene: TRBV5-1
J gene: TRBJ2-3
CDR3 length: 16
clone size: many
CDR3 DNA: TGCGCCAGCAGCTTGTCGGCGGGGGGGACCACAGATACGCAGTATTTT
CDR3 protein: CASSLSAGGTTDTQYF

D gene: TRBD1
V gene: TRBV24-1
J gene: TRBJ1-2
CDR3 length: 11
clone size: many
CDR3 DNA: TGTGCCTCCTCAGGGGGGGTCGGCTACACCTTC
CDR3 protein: CASSGGVGYTF